The 30 T cell receptor beta chains listed next were all sequenced from one sample in a study of cytomegalovirus exposure and HLA in healthy donors. 60 Vbeta and 13 Jbeta primers were used in PCR. This table comes from immunoSEQ multiplex PCR, and its TCRdb copy is limited to in-frame clones, with some not included. The data show some 140,000 clones, over 60% seen once. The sequenced material came from PBMCs. These receptors were collected from a man aged 40-55 years in good health and CMV-seronegative.

The chain links TRBV6-1 to TRBJ1-2; 10 positions agree with TRBD1. There are 17 residues in the CDR3. Germline lookup yields CDR1 MNHNS and CDR2 SASEGT. J lost 1 base, V lost 2 bases, and 7 bases had no gene match. This CDR3 is CASSEQTGGAYNYGYTF. CDR3 nucleotide sequence: TGTGCCAGCAGTGAACAGACAGGGGGCGCATATAACTATGGCTACACCTTC.

In DNA, the CDR3 is TGTGCCAGCGGCCCCCCAGTCCAAGAGACCCAGTACTTC. This translates into CASGPPVQETQYF. The rearrangement links TRBV7-2 to TRBJ2-5; D is ambiguous. Germline CDR1 and CDR2: SGHTA and FQGNSA. The CDR3 contains 13 residues. V lost 8 bases to trimming and J lost 1 base, with 11 bases between them.

This clone was recorded once. The genes are TRBV27 and TRBJ1-4; possible D gene TRBD1, 5 bases. The length of the CDR3 is 18 residues. Trimming cost V 5 bases and J 2 bases, with 21 bases left between them. Germline V gene lookup returns CDR1 MNHEY and CDR2 SMNVEV (reference sequence). The CDR3 DNA reads TGTGCCAGCAGTGGGACCGGGGGTTGGCCTCTGACTAATGAAAAACTGTTTTTT. Translating it yields CASSGTGGWPLTNEKLFF.

This CDR3 is CASSARGQGRGETQYF. CDR3 sequence (DNA): TGTGCCAGCAGCGCGAGGGGACAGGGGAGAGGAGAGACCCAGTACTTC. The chain links TRBV9 to TRBJ2-5; 10 bases map to TRBD1. Germline CDR1 and CDR2: SGDLS and YYNGEE. The CDR3 length is 16 residues. V lost 3 bases to trimming and J lost 4 bases; unmatched junction nucleotides: 9.

V is TRBV11-3 and J is TRBJ2-7, with D possibly matching TRBD1 (6 bases). The CDR3 extends over 14 amino acids. CDR1 is SGHNT and CDR2 is YENEEA in the germline V gene. V was shortened by 0 bases and J by 7 bases, with 13 bases between the two germline ends. The CDR3 DNA follows: TGTGCCAGCAGCTTAGATCTCGGCAGGGGAGAGCAGTACTTC. Its translation is CASSLDLGRGEQYF. Variable domain in full (rest from reference TRBV11-3 and TRBJ2-7): EAGVVQSPRYKIIEKKQPVAFWCNPISGHNTLYWYLQNLGQGPELLIRYENEEAVDDSQLPKDRFSAERLKGVDSTLKIQPAELGDSAVYLCASSLDLGRGEQYFGPGTRLTVT.

J is TRBJ1-4 and V is TRBV7-2; D call uncertain. The CDR3 is 14 residues long. The V end lost 5 bases, the J end lost 3 bases, and 10 bases lay between the germline ends. The germline V gene encodes CDR1 SGHTA and CDR2 FQGNSA. Written as DNA, the CDR3 is TGTGCCAGCAGCGCCGGGCGGGCTAATGAAAAACTGTTTTTT. Its translation: CASSAGRANEKLFF.

This clone came up a few times. V is TRBV11-2 and J is TRBJ1-5, with 8 positions matching TRBD1. V gave up 5 bases and J gave up 2 bases; unmatched junction bases: 8. The germline V gene has CDR1 SGHAT and CDR2 FQNNGV. The CDR3 sequence is 16 residues long. The CDR3 DNA reads TGTGCCAGCAGCACCTCGACAGGGGTTGGCAATCAGCCCCAGCATTTT. Translation gives CASSTSTGVGNQPQHF.

This clone was found once. This CDR3 is CASSIPPQGSYYGYTF. CDR3 in DNA: TGTGCCAGTAGTATCCCCCCACAGGGGTCATACTATGGCTACACCTTC. The V gene is TRBV19, the J gene TRBJ1-2, with 7 nucleotides matching TRBD1. After removal of 3 bases from V and 3 bases from J, the junction contained 10 bases not matched to a gene. Germline CDR1 is LNHDA and CDR2 is SQIVND (reference sequence). There are 16 residues in the CDR3.

The chain joins TRBV4-1 to TRBJ2-4; 10 nucleotides agree with TRBD2. Germline V CDR1 and CDR2: MGHRA, YSYEKL. The CDR3 is made up of 17 amino acids. Germline trimming cut 1 base from V and 6 bases from J; bases unmatched to any gene: 9. Here the CDR3 DNA reads TGCGCCAGCAGCCAAGGTGCGGCTAGCGGGAGTAGAAACATTCAGTACTTC. This codes for CASSQGAASGSRNIQYF.

J is TRBJ2-7 and V is TRBV27, with TRBD2 identical over 10 bases. CDR1 and CDR2 (germline): MNHEY, SMNVEV (reference sequence). V shed 0 bases and J 4 bases; nucleotides not matched to a gene: 9. The CDR3 covers 17 residues. DNA of the CDR3: TGTGCCAGCAGTTTATCCCTACCTACTAGCGGGGTATACGAGCAGTACTTC. The encoded protein is CASSLSLPTSGVYEQYF.

V usage is TRBV10-3 and J usage is TRBJ2-7; D may be TRBD1 (5 bases). This CDR3 has 15 residues. V was pared by 3 bases and J by 3 bases, with 15 bases between. Germline V gives CDR1 ENHRY, CDR2 SYGVKD. As DNA, the CDR3 is TGTGCCATCAGTGAATCGTACAGGAACGGCTACGAGCAGTACTTC. Protein sequence: CAISESYRNGYEQYF.

The rearrangement joins TRBV5-1 to TRBJ2-5; TRBD1 agrees at 8 bases. Germline CDR1 reads SGHRS; CDR2 reads YFSETQ. This CDR3 has 14 residues. Trimming removed 5 bases from V and 2 bases from J; junction bases left unmatched: 5. In DNA, the CDR3 is TGCGCCAGCAGAACAGGGGGTGGGCAAGAGACCCAGTACTTC. Translated: CASRTGGGQETQYF.

This clone appeared a few times. V is TRBV28 and J is TRBJ2-7; D perhaps matches TRBD1 (5 bases). Per the germline V gene, CDR1 is MDHEN and CDR2 is SYDVKM. This CDR3 spans 14 amino acids. V was clipped by 3 bases and J by 5 bases, with 14 bases between them. The CDR3 nucleotides are TGTGCCAGCAGTTTTCCCAGGGATAAACACGAGCAGTACTTC. Residues: CASSFPRDKHEQYF.

CDR3 sequence: CAISEGGKGNSPLHF. The CDR3 DNA reads as TGTGCCATCAGTGAGGGGGGGAAGGGTAATTCACCCCTCCACTTT. J is TRBJ1-6 and V is TRBV10-3; tentatively, D is TRBD1 (5 bases). This CDR3 contains 15 residues. V lost 2 bases and J 6 bases, leaving 11 bases between the germline ends. Germline-derived CDR1 and CDR2 are ENHRY and SYGVKD.

The chain recombines TRBV13 with TRBJ2-5, with 8 bases fitting TRBD1. After removal of 5 bases from V and 1 base from J, the junction contained 6 bases not matched to a gene. Germline V gives CDR1 PRHDT, CDR2 FYEKMQ (reference sequence). The CDR3 is 15 amino acids. Here the CDR3 DNA reads TGTGCCAGCAGCAGGGGGACAGGCATCCAAGAGACCCAGTACTTC. Protein product: CASSRGTGIQETQYF.

The genes are TRBV5-1 and TRBJ2-1; 11 positions match TRBD1. V gave up 4 bases and J gave up 0 bases; unmatched junction bases: 3. The CDR3 extends over 16 amino acids. CDR1 and CDR2 (germline): SGHRS, YFSETQ. The DNA of the CDR3 is TGCGCCAGCAGCCCCGGGACAGGGGGCTCCTACAATGAGCAGTTCTTC. Its protein product is CASSPGTGGSYNEQFF. Variable domain in full (rest from reference TRBV5-1 and TRBJ2-1): KAGVTQTPRYLIKTRGQQVTLSCSPISGHRSVSWYQQTPGQGLQFLFEYFSETQRNKGNFPGRFSGRQFSNSRSEMNVSTLELGDSALYLCASSPGTGGSYNEQFFGPGTRLTVL.

This rearrangement joins TRBV5-6 to TRBJ2-7, with 7 bases lining up with TRBD1. The J segment lost 2 bases and the V segment lost 5 bases, leaving 7 bases of the junction unmatched. Germline loops: CDR1 SGHDT, CDR2 YYEEEE. This CDR3 contains 14 residues. CDR3 DNA: TGTGCCAGCAGAAGACAGGGACACCCCTACGAGCAGTACTTC. Translation: CASRRQGHPYEQYF. Variable domain in full (rest from reference TRBV5-6 and TRBJ2-7): DAGVTQSPTHLIKTRGQQVTLRCSPKSGHDTVSWYQQALGQGPQFIFQYYEEEERQRGNFPDRFSGHQFPNYSSELNVNALLLGDSALYLCASRRQGHPYEQYFGPGTRLTVT.

The rearrangement uses TRBV4-1 and TRBJ1-5, with 7 bases fitting TRBD1. Germline V lookup: CDR1 MGHRA, CDR2 YSYEKL. V lost 0 bases and J lost 2; bases outside the gene matches: 7. The CDR3 has 17 amino acids. The CDR3 spells CASSQEGQFLGNQPQHF. CDR3 DNA sequence: TGCGCCAGCAGCCAAGAGGGACAGTTCCTTGGCAATCAGCCCCAGCATTTT.

The chain recombines TRBV4-1 with TRBJ2-7; 8 bases are a match to TRBD1. This CDR3 has 18 amino acids. Per germline, CDR1 MGHRA and CDR2 YSYEKL. Unmatched junction bases numbered 14, after V lost 0 bases and J lost 4 bases. In DNA form, the CDR3 reads TGCGCCAGCAGCCAAGATCTGACAGGGGCGACCTCTCTTTACGAGCAGTACTTC. Its protein is CASSQDLTGATSLYEQYF.

This clone was observed a single time. The V gene is TRBV7-9, the J gene TRBJ1-4; 7 nucleotides align to TRBD1. CDR3 length equals 18 residues. Germline V gives CDR1 SEHNR, CDR2 FQNEAQ (reference sequence). Losses at the gene ends were 0 bases for V and 1 base for J; bases not matched to a gene: 8. The CDR3 reads CASSLALGGGRTNEKLFF. The CDR3 region has the DNA TGTGCCAGCAGCTTAGCGCTCGGAGGGGGCAGAACTAATGAAAAACTGTTTTTT.

The chain carries TRBV28 and TRBJ2-3; D is undetermined. The CDR3 has 12 amino acids. Germline V CDR1 and CDR2: MDHEN, SYDVKM. Trimming cost V 4 bases and J 4 bases, with 6 bases left between them. The CDR3 DNA is TGTGCCAGCAGTTCACCGGCAGATACGCAGTATTTT. This translates into CASSSPADTQYF.

V is TRBV7-9 and J is TRBJ1-3; D possibly corresponds to TRBD1 (5 bases). The CDR3 is made up of 13 amino acids. V lost 9 bases and J lost 3, with 12 bases in between. From germline, CDR1 is SEHNR and CDR2 FQNEAQ (reference sequence). DNA for the CDR3: TGTGCCAGTCTCGGGGGTATTGGAAACACCATATATTTT. Its protein product is CASLGGIGNTIYF.

The gene calls are TRBV6-5 and TRBJ2-5; D possibly corresponds to TRBD1 (6 bases). The CDR3 loop spans 14 amino acids. Germline V gene sequence: CDR1 MNHEY, CDR2 SVGAGI. Trimming shortened V by 5 bases and J by 5 bases, and 15 bases separated the two germline ends. CDR3 residues: CASSHEQGTETQYF. CDR3 nucleotide sequence: TGTGCCAGCAGTCACGAACAGGGTACGGAGACCCAGTACTTC.

The chain has TRBV5-6 and TRBJ2-4; D perhaps matches TRBD2 (7 bases). The CDR3 consists of 15 residues. V dropped 2 bases and J dropped 8 bases, with 17 bases sitting between them. Germline CDR1 SGHDT, CDR2 YYEEEE. The CDR3: CASSFRVGGQDIQYF. For the CDR3, the DNA is TGTGCCAGCAGCTTTCGGGTGGGGGGGCAGGACATTCAGTACTTC.

V is TRBV4-2 and J is TRBJ1-5; possibly TRBD1 for D (6 bases). The V gene's germline CDR1 is LGHNA and CDR2 YNFKEQ. CDR3 length: 15 amino acids. The V gene lost 0 bases and the J gene lost 4 bases, with 10 bases spanning the gap. The CDR3 DNA follows: TGTGCCAGCAGCCAAGAAGGGGGGGGAAATCAGCCCCAGCATTTT. This translates into CASSQEGGGNQPQHF.

The chain combines TRBV29-1 with TRBJ1-5; 7 positions match TRBD1. Germline V CDR1 and CDR2: SQVTM, ANQGSEA. There are 13 residues in the CDR3. V was clipped by 6 bases and J by 3 bases; unmatched bases: 5. The DNA of the CDR3 is TGCAGCGTCGTAGGACAGGTCAATCAGCCCCAGCATTTT. Translation: CSVVGQVNQPQHF.

This rearrangement joins TRBV5-4 to TRBJ1-2, with a possible D match to TRBD1 (6 bases). CDR3 length equals 14 residues. The ends were cut back, 0 bases at V and 3 bases at J, with 9 bases in the middle. Germline CDR1 reads SGHNT; CDR2 reads YYREEE (reference sequence). This CDR3 is CASSLDEGDYGYTF. Here the CDR3 DNA reads TGTGCCAGCAGCTTGGATGAGGGGGACTATGGCTACACCTTC.

V and J are TRBV30 and TRBJ2-7; a weak D match, TRBD1 (5 bases). Trimming removed 2 bases from V and 4 bases from J, with 9 bases in between. Germline V gives CDR1 GTSNPN, CDR2 SVGIG (reference sequence). The CDR3 length is 12 residues. CDR3 sequence: CAWSKTGYEQYF. The CDR3 nucleotides read TGTGCCTGGAGTAAAACAGGTTACGAGCAGTACTTC. Looking up the rest from reference TRBV30 and TRBJ2-7 gives the full variable domain: SQTIHQWPATLVQPVGSPLSLECTVEGTSNPNLYWYRQAAGRGLQLLFYSVGIGQISSEVPQNLSASRPQDRQFILSSKKLLLSDSGFYLCAWSKTGYEQYFGPGTRLTVT.

The V gene is TRBV5-8, the J gene TRBJ1-2; D unclear. V gave up 0 bases and J gave up 8 bases, with 14 bases separating them. CDR3 length: 14 amino acids. Germline V lookup: CDR1 SGHTS, CDR2 YDEGEE. The CDR3 here is CASSLEQIGGGYTF. As DNA, the CDR3 is TGTGCCAGCAGCTTGGAACAAATCGGCGGGGGCTACACCTTC.

This chain uses TRBV11-3 with TRBJ2-1; the D is unclear. Germline values: CDR1 SGHNT, CDR2 YENEEA. This CDR3 spans 15 amino acids. Deletions cut 0 bases from V and 3 bases from J, with 9 bases between. The CDR3 DNA follows: TGTGCCAGCAGCTTAGATCCCTCACTCTACAATGAGCAGTTCTTC. This translates into CASSLDPSLYNEQFF.